This TCR beta chain derives from a study of cytomegalovirus exposure and HLA in healthy donors. Whole-study results and caveats: Researchers catalogued over 150 TCR beta chains as cytomegalovirus-associated. Subsequent analysis showed first-cohort TCR clusters tending to co-occur in 95 to 150 validation repertoires.

With regard to this clone: The antigen is undetermined.

There are 15 residues in the CDR3. The ends were cut back, 5 bases at V and 2 bases at J, with 17 bases in the middle. From germline, CDR1 is GTSNPN and CDR2 SVGIG (reference sequence). Clones were read by immunoSEQ multiplex PCR, and TCRdb kept only the in-frame ones, dropping some. Of under 200,000 clones in the sample, approximately 78% were seen once. The sequence came from a young woman in good health and CMV-seronegative. The chain recombines TRBV30 with TRBJ2-3, with D perhaps TRBD1 (5 bases). The sequenced material came from PBMCs. CDR3 residues: CAWGPPGAHTDTQYF. The CDR3 nucleotides read TGTGCCTGGGGGCCCCCTGGGGCCCACACAGATACGCAGTATTTT. The whole variable domain, filled in from reference TRBV30 and TRBJ2-3, reads SQTIHQWPATLVQPVGSPLSLECTVEGTSNPNLYWYRQAAGRGLQLLFYSVGIGQISSEVPQNLSASRPQDRQFILSSKKLLLSDSGFYLCAWGPPGAHTDTQYFGPGTRLTVL.